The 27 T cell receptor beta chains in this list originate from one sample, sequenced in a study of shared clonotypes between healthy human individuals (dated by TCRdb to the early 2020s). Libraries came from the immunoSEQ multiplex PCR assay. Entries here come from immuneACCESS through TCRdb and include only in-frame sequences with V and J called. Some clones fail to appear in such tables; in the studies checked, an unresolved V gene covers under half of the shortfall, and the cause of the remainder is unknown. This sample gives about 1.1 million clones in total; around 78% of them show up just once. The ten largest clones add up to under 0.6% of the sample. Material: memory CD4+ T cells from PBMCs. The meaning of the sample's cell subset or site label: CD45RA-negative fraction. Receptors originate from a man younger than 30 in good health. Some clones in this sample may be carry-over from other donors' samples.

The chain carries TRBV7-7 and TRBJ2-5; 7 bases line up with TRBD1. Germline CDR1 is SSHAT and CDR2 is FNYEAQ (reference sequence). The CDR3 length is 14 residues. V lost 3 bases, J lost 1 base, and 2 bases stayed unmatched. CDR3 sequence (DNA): TGTGCCAGCAGCTTGGGGGACAGCCAAGAGACCCAGTACTTC. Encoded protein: CASSLGDSQETQYF.

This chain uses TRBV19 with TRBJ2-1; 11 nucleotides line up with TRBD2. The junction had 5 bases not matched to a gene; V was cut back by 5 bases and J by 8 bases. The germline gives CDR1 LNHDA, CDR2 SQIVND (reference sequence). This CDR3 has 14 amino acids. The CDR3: CASSLAGGIHEQFF. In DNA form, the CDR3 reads TGTGCCAGTAGTTTAGCGGGAGGGATCCATGAGCAGTTCTTC.

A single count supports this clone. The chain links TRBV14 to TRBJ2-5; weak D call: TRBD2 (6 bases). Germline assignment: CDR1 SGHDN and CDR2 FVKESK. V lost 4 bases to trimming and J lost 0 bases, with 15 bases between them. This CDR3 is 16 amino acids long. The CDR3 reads CASSRPGLTYQETQYF. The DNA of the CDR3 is TGTGCCAGCAGCCGGCCGGGACTGACGTACCAAGAGACCCAGTACTTC.

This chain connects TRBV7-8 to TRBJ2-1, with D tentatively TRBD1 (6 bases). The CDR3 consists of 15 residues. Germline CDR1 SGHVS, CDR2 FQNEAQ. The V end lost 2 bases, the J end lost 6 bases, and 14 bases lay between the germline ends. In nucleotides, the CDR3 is TGTGCCAGCAGCTTAAGAACAGGGCCCTCCAATGAGCAGTTCTTC. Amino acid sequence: CASSLRTGPSNEQFF.

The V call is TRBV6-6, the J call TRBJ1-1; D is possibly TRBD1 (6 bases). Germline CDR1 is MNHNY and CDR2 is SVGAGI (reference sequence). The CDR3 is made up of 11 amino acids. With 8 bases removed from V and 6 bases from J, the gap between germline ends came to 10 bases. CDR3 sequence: CASAKGAEAFF. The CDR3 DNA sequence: TGTGCCAGCGCAAAGGGGGCTGAAGCTTTCTTT.

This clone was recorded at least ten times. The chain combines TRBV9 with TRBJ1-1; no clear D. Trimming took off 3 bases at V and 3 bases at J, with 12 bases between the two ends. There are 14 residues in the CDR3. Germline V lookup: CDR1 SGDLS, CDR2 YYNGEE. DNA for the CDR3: TGTGCCAGCAGCGCCCGCCTCTGGGACACTGAAGCTTTCTTT. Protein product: CASSARLWDTEAFF. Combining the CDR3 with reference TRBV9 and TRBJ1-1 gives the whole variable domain DSGVTQTPKHLITATGQRVTLRCSPRSGDLSVYWYQQSLDQGLQFLIQYYNGEERAKGNILERFSAQQFPDLHSELNLSSLELGDSALYFCASSARLWDTEAFFGQGTRLTVV.

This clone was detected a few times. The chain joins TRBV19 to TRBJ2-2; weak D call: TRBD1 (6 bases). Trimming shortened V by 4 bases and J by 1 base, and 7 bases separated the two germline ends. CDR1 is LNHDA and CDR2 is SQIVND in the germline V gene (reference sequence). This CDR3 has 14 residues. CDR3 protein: CASSRTENTGELFF. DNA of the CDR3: TGTGCCAGTAGTAGGACAGAGAACACCGGGGAGCTGTTTTTT.

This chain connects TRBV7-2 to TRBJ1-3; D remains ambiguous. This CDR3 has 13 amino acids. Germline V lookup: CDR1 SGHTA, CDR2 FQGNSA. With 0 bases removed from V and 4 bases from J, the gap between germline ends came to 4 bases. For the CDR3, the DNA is TGTGCCAGCAGCTTAGCGTGGGGAAACACCATATATTTT. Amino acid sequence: CASSLAWGNTIYF.

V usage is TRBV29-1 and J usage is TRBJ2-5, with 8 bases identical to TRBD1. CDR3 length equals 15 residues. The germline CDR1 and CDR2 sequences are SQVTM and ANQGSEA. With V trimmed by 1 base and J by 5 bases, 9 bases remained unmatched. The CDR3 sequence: CSVEGTGSSQETQYF. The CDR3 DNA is TGCAGCGTTGAAGGGACAGGGAGTTCGCAGGAGACCCAGTACTTC. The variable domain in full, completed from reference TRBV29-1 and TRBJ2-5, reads SAVISQKPSRDICQRGTSLTIQCQVDSQVTMMFWYRQQPGQSLTLIATANQGSEATYESGFVIDKFPISRPNLTFSTLTVSNMSPEDSSIYLCSVEGTGSSQETQYFGPGTRLLVL.

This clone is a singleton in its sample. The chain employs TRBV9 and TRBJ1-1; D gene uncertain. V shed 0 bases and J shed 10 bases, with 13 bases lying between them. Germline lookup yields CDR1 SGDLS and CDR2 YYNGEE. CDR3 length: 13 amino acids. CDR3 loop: CASSVAPGLGAFF. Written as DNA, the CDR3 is TGTGCCAGCAGCGTAGCCCCAGGACTAGGAGCTTTCTTT.

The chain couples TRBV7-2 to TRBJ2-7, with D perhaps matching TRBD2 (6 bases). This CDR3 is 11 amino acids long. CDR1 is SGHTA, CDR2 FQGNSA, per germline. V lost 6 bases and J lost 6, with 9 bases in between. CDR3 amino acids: CASSPAGEQYF. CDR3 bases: TGTGCCAGCAGTCCAGCGGGCGAGCAGTACTTC.

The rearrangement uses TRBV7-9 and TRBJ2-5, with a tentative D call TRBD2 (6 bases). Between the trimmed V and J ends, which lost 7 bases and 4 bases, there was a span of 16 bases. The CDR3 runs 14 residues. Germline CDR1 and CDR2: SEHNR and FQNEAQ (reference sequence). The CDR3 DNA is TGTGCCAGCACCCTCCGGGAGAGTCTAGAGACCCAGTACTTC. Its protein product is CASTLRESLETQYF.

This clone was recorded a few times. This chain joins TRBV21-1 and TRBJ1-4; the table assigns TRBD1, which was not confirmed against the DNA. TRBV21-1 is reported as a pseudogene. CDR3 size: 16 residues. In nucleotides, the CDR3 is TGTGCCAGCAGCGCCAGACAGGAATCAACTAATGAAAAACTGTTTTTT. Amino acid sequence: CASSARQESTNEKLFF.

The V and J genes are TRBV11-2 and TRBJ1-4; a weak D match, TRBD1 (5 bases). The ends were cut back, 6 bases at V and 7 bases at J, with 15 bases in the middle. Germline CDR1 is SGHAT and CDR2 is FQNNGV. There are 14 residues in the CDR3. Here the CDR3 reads CASRPTGVGEKLFF. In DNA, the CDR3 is TGTGCCAGCAGACCTACGGGGGTTGGTGAAAAACTGTTTTTT.

The CDR3 loop is CASSLVRTDTQYF. DNA of the CDR3: TGTGCCAGCAGCTTAGTCCGCACAGATACGCAGTATTTT. The chain recombines TRBV7-7 with TRBJ2-3; D is uncertain. Germline V gives CDR1 SSHAT, CDR2 FNYEAQ (reference sequence). The CDR3 length is 13 residues. Trimming took off 1 base at V and 1 base at J, with 3 bases between the two ends.

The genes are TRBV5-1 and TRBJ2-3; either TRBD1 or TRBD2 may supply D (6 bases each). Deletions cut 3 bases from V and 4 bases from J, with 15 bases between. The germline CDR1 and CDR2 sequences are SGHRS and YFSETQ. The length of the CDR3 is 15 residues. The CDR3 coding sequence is TGCGCCAGCAGCTGGGGGGCCGGCGGGCCAGATACGCAGTATTTT. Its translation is CASSWGAGGPDTQYF.

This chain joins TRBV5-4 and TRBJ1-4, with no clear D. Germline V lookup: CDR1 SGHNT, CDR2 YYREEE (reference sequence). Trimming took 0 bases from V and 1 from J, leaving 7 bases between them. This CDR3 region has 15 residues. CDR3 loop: CASSLGGETNEKLFF. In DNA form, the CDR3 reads TGTGCCAGCAGCTTGGGGGGAGAAACTAATGAAAAACTGTTTTTT. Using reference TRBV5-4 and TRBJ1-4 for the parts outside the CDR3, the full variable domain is ETGVTQSPTHLIKTRGQQVTLRCSSQSGHNTVSWYQQALGQGPQFIFQYYREEENGRGNFPPRFSGLQFPNYSSELNVNALELDDSALYLCASSLGGETNEKLFFGSGTQLSVL.

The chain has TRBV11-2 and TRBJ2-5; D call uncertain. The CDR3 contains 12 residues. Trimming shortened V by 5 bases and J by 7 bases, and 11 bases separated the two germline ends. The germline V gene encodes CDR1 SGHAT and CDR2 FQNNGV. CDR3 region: CASSPAVGTQYF. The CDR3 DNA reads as TGTGCCAGCAGCCCCGCCGTAGGGACCCAGTACTTC.

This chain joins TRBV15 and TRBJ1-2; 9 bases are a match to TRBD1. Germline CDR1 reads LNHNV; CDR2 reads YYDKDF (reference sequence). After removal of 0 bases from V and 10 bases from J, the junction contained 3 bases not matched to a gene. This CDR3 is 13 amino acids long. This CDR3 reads CATSRDRDRDYTF. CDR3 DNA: TGTGCCACCAGCAGAGACCGGGACAGGGACTACACCTTC.

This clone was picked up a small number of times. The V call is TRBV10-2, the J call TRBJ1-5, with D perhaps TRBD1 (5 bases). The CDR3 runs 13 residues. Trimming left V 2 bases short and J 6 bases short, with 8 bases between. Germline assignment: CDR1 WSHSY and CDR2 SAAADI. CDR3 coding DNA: TGCGCCAGCAGTGAGACAGGCGGTCAGCCCCAGCATTTT. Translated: CASSETGGQPQHF.

CDR3 nucleotides: TGTGCCAGCAGTTTTCCAGGGACAGATACGCAGTATTTT. Encoded protein: CASSFPGTDTQYF. The J gene is TRBJ2-3, the V gene TRBV28; the D gene is possibly TRBD1 (5 bases). This CDR3 region has 13 residues. V lost 3 bases to trimming and J lost 3 bases, with 7 bases between them. Per germline, CDR1 MDHEN and CDR2 SYDVKM.

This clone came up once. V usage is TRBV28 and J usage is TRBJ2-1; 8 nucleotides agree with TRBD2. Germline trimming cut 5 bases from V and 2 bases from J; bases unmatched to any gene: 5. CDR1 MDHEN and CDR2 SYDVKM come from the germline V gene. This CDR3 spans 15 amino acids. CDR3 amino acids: CASSPPGGAYNEQFF. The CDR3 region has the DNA TGTGCCAGCAGTCCCCCGGGGGGGGCCTACAATGAGCAGTTCTTC.

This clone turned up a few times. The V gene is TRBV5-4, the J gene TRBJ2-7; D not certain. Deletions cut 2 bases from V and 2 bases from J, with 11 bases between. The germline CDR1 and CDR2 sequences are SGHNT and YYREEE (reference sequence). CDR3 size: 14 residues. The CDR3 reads CASSFAGAPYEQYF. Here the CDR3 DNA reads TGTGCCAGCAGCTTCGCAGGAGCCCCCTACGAGCAGTACTTC.

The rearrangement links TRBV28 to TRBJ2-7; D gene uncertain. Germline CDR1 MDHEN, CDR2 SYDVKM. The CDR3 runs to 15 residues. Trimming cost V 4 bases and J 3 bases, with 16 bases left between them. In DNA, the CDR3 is TGTGCCAGCAGTTCCCCCGCCTTCAAGGGCTACGAGCAGTACTTC. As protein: CASSSPAFKGYEQYF.

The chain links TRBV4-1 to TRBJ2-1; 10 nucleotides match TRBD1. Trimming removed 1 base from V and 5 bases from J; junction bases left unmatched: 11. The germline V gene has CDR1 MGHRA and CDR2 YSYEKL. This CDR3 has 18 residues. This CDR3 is CASSQAGSGQGRDNEQFF. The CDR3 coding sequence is TGCGCCAGCAGCCAAGCGGGCTCGGGACAGGGGAGAGACAATGAGCAGTTCTTC.

CDR3 coding DNA: TGTGCCAGCTCACCACCGGGGACTAGCGGGAGGGCCTACGAGCAGTACTTC. The encoded protein is CASSPPGTSGRAYEQYF. The V gene is TRBV18, the J gene TRBJ2-7; 16 bases align to TRBD2. V lost 0 bases and J lost 2; bases outside the gene matches: 1. The CDR3 spans 17 residues. CDR1 is KGHSH, CDR2 LQKENI, per germline. Using reference TRBV18 and TRBJ2-7 for the parts outside the CDR3, the full variable domain is NAGVMQNPRHLVRRRGQEARLRCSPMKGHSHVYWYRQLPEEGLKFMVYLQKENIIDESGMPKERFSAEFPKEGPSILRIQQVVRGDSAAYFCASSPPGTSGRAYEQYFGPGTRLTVT.

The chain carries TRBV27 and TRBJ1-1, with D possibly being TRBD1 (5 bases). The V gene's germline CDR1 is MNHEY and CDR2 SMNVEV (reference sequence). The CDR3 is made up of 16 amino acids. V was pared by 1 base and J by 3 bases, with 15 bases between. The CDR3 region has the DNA TGTGCCAGCAGTTTATGGGCCACCCTCAGGGACACTGAAGCTTTCTTT. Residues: CASSLWATLRDTEAFF.